Following are 13 T cell receptor beta chains from one sample sequenced in a study of cytomegalovirus exposure and HLA in healthy donors. Repertoires were generated with immunoSEQ multiplex PCR, while TCRdb's copy carries only in-frame clones and drops some. In the table there are roughly 130,000 clones, 70% to 90% of which are singletons. Sequencing was performed on PBMCs. The source of these receptors is a woman in her thirties in good health and CMV-seronegative.

V usage is TRBV10-3 and J usage is TRBJ1-3; D not certain. V gave up 5 bases and J gave up 3 bases, with 11 bases separating them. This CDR3 comprises 14 residues. Germline V gives CDR1 ENHRY, CDR2 SYGVKD. In DNA form, the CDR3 reads TGTGCCATCAGTAAGGTGGGAGTTGGAAACACCATATATTTT. Its protein is CAISKVGVGNTIYF.

The genes are TRBV2 and TRBJ2-1; 7 nucleotides agree with TRBD2. The germline V gene has CDR1 SNHLY and CDR2 FYNNEI. This CDR3 contains 14 residues. V shed 5 bases, J shed 1 base, and the junction held 2 bases outside the gene matches. DNA for the CDR3: TGTGCCAGCAGTCCCGGGGGGTCCTACAATGAGCAGTTCTTC. Its protein product is CASSPGGSYNEQFF.

The rearrangement joins TRBV29-1 to TRBJ2-5; possibly TRBD2 for D (5 bases). Looked up from germline, CDR1 is SQVTM and CDR2 is ANQGSEA. The germline V and J ends were trimmed by 3 bases and 4 bases, with 6 bases remaining between them. The CDR3 spans 11 residues. The CDR3 coding sequence is TGCAGCGTTGATGGAGGAGAGACCCAGTACTTC. Protein product: CSVDGGETQYF.

This chain joins TRBV4-2 and TRBJ2-1; TRBD2 matches 7 bases. From germline, CDR1 is LGHNA and CDR2 YNFKEQ. The CDR3 extends over 15 amino acids. The V gene end was trimmed by 6 bases and the J gene end by 0 bases; junction bases not matched to a gene: 5. This CDR3 reads CASSPPSGSYNEQFF. The CDR3 bases are TGTGCCAGCAGTCCCCCTAGCGGCTCCTACAATGAGCAGTTCTTC.

The chain uses TRBV21-1 and TRBJ2-5; the table's D call TRBD1 went unverified against the DNA. TRBV21-1 is labeled a pseudogene. The CDR3 consists of 16 residues. CDR3 sequence: CASSKDPGPWQETQYF. As DNA, the CDR3 is TGTGCCAGCAGCAAAGACCCAGGTCCGTGGCAAGAGACCCAGTACTTC.

The chain links TRBV6-1 to TRBJ1-2; 9 bases align to TRBD1. The germline gives CDR1 MNHNS, CDR2 SASEGT. J gave up 5 bases and V 7 bases, and 5 bases lay outside the gene matches. This CDR3 spans 13 amino acids. The CDR3 region has the DNA TGTGCCAGCAACAGGGGGCTGGGGTATGGCTACACCTTC. This sequence encodes CASNRGLGYGYTF.

This clone has only a few counts. Additional DNA sequences in this sample encode the identical CDR3. This chain connects TRBV2 to TRBJ1-2, with 7 bases aligning to TRBD1. This CDR3 has 12 amino acids. Germline assignment: CDR1 SNHLY and CDR2 FYNNEI. Losses at the gene ends were 4 bases for V and 6 bases for J; bases not matched to a gene: 2. In DNA form, the CDR3 reads TGTGCCAGCAGTGTACAGGGGAATGGCTACACCTTC. Its protein is CASSVQGNGYTF.

This chain joins TRBV2 and TRBJ1-6; D remains ambiguous. Germline V gives CDR1 SNHLY, CDR2 FYNNEI. CDR3 length: 15 residues. V was clipped by 6 bases and J by 7 bases, with 16 bases between them. CDR3 DNA: TGTGCCAGCAGCTACGATAAGAGCCTCAATTCACCCCTCCACTTT. This gives the protein CASSYDKSLNSPLHF.

The chain joins TRBV6-1 to TRBJ2-1; 9 positions agree with TRBD2. The CDR3 is 16 residues long. The V gene end was trimmed by 2 bases and the J gene end by 5 bases; junction bases not matched to a gene: 7. Germline V gene lookup returns CDR1 MNHNS and CDR2 SASEGT. This CDR3 reads CASSEYRGGANNEQFF. CDR3 nucleotide sequence: TGTGCCAGCAGTGAATACCGCGGGGGGGCCAACAATGAGCAGTTCTTC.

This chain joins TRBV9 and TRBJ2-5; 9 nucleotides match TRBD2. Germline V CDR1 and CDR2: SGDLS, YYNGEE. The CDR3 contains 19 residues. The junction had 14 bases not matched to a gene; V was cut back by 0 bases and J by 2 bases. The CDR3: CASSVVWRGGVRGQETQYF. CDR3 DNA sequence: TGTGCCAGCAGCGTAGTATGGCGGGGGGGTGTTAGGGGACAAGAGACCCAGTACTTC.

The chain joins TRBV28 to TRBJ1-2; 7 bases map to TRBD1. The V segment lost 6 bases and the J segment 5 bases; nucleotides outside the gene matches: 9. The CDR3 loop spans 14 amino acids. Germline lookup yields CDR1 MDHEN and CDR2 SYDVKM. In nucleotides, the CDR3 is TGTGCCAGCAGGAGACAGGGCAAGGAATATGGCTACACCTTC. Translated: CASRRQGKEYGYTF.

The chain recombines TRBV6-6 with TRBJ1-1; 8 bases map to TRBD1. V shed 6 bases, J shed 3 bases, and the junction held 9 bases outside the gene matches. The CDR3 sequence is 15 residues long. In germline, CDR1 is MNHNY, CDR2 SVGAGI (reference sequence). CDR3 DNA sequence: TGTGCCAGCAGACTCAGGGGGCGCGGGGACACTGAAGCTTTCTTT. Protein sequence: CASRLRGRGDTEAFF.

The table lists this clone with a count of one. The chain employs TRBV7-8 and TRBJ2-3, with D possibly TRBD2 on 5 matching bases. V gave up 1 base and J gave up 6 bases, with 8 bases separating them. The CDR3 consists of 13 residues. CDR1 and CDR2 from the germline V gene are SGHVS and FQNEAQ. Here the CDR3 DNA reads TGTGCCAGCAGCTTAGGCGGGTCCGATACGCAGTATTTT. Its translation: CASSLGGSDTQYF.